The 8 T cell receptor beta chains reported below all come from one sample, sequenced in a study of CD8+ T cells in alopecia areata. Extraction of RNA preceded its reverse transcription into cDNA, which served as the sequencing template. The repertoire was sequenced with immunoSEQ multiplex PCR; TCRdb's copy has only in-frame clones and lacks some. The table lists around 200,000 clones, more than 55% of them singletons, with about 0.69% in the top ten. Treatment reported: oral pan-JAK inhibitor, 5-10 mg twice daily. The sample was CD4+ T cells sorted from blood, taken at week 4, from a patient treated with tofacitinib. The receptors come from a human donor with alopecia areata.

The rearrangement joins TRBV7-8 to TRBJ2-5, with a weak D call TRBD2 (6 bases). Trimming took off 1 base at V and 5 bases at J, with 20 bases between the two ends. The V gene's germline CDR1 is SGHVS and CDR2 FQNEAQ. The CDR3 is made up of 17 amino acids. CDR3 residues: CASSLGTTQGLGETQYF. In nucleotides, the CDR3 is TGTGCCAGCAGCTTAGGGACTACCCAAGGCCTTGGCGAGACCCAGTACTTC.

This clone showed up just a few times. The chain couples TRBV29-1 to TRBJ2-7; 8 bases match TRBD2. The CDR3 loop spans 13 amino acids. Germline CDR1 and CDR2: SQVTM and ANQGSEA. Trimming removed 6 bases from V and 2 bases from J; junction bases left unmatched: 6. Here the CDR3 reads CSVGTSGTYEQYF. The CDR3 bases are TGCAGCGTGGGCACTAGCGGTACCTACGAGCAGTACTTC.

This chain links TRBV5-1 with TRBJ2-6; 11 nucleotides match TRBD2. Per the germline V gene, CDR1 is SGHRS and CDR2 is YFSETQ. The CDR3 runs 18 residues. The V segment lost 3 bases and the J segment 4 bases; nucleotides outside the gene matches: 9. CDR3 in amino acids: CASSSSLAGEAGANVLTF. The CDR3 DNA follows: TGCGCCAGCAGCTCCTCACTAGCGGGAGAAGCAGGGGCCAACGTCCTGACTTTC.

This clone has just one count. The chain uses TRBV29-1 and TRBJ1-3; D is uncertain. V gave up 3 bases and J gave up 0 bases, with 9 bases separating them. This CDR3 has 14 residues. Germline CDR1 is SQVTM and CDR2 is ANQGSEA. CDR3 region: CSVDPGDSGNTIYF. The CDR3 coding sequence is TGCAGCGTTGATCCCGGGGACTCTGGAAACACCATATATTTT.

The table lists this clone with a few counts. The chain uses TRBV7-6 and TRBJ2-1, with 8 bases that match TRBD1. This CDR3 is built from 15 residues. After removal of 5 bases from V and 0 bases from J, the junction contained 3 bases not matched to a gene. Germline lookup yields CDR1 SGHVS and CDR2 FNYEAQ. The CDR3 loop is CASSPGQGSYNEQFF. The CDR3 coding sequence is TGTGCCAGCAGCCCAGGACAGGGCTCCTACAATGAGCAGTTCTTC.

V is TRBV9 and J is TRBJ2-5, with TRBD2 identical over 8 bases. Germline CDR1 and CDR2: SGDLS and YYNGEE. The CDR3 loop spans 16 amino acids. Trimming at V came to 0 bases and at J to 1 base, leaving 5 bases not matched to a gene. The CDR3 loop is CASSVGLAGPQETQYF. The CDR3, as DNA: TGTGCCAGCAGCGTAGGTTTAGCGGGACCCCAAGAGACCCAGTACTTC.

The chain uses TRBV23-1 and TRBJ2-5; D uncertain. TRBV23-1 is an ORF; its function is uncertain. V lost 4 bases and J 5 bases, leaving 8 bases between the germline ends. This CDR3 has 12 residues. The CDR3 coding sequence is TGCGCCAGCAGTCCGCGGTTGGAGACCCAGTACTTC. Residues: CASSPRLETQYF.

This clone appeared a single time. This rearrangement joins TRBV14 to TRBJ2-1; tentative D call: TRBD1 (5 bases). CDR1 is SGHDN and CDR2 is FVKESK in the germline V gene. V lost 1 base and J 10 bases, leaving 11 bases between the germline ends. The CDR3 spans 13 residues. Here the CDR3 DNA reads TGTGCCAGCAGCCAAGTTGGTAGGGGCGAGCAGTTCTTC. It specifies CASSQVGRGEQFF.